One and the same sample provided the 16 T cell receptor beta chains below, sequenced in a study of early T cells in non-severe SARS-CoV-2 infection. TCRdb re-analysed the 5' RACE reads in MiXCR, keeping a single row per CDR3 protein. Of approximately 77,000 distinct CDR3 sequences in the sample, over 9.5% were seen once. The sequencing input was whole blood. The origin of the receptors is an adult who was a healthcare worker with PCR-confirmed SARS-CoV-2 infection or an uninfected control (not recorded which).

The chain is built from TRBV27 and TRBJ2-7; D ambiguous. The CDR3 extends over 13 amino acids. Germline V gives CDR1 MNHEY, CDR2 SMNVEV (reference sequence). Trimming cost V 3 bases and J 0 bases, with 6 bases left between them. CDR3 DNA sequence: TGTGCCAGCAGTTTCCAAGTCTCCTACGAGCAGTACTTC. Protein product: CASSFQVSYEQYF.

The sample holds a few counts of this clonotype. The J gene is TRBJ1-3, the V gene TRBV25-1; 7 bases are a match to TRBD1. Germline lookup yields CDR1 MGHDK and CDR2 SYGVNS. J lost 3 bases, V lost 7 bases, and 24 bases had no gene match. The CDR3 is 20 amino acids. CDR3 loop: CASIPQDVGGSGFGGNTIYF. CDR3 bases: TGTGCCAGCATTCCCCAGGACGTAGGGGGCAGTGGCTTTGGTGGAAACACCATATATTTT.

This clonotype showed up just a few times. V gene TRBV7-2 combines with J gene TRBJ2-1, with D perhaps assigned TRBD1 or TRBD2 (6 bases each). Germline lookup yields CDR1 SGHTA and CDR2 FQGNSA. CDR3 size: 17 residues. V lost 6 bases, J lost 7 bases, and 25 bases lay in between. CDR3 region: CASSRGRRTGSKNEQFF. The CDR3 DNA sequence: TGTGCCAGCAGTCGAGGGAGGAGAACAGGGTCTAAGAATGAGCAGTTCTTC.

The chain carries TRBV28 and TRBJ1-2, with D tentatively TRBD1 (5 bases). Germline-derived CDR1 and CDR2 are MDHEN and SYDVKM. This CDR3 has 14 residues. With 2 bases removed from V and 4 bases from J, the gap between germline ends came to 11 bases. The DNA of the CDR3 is TGTGCCAGCAGTTTACCGGACACGGGCTATGGCTACACCTTC. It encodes CASSLPDTGYGYTF.

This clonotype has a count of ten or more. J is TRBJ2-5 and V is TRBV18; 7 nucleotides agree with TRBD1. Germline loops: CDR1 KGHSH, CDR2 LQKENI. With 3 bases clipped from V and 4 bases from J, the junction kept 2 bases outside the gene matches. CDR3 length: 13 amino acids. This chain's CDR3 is CASSPNRGETQYF. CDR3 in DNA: TGTGCCAGCTCACCTAACAGGGGAGAGACCCAGTACTTC.

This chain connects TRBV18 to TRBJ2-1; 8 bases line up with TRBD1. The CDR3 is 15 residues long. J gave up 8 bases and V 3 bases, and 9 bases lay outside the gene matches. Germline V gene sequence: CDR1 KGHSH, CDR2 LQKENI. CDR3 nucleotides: TGTGCCAGCTCACCCCAAGGGACAGGTGGGGATGAGCAGTTCTTC. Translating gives CASSPQGTGGDEQFF.

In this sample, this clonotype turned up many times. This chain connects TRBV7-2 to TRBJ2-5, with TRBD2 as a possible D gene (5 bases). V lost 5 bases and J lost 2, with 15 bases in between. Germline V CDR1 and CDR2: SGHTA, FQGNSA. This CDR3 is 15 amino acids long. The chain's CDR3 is CASSPSVGSQETQYF. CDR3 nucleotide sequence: TGTGCCAGCAGCCCCTCCGTAGGGAGTCAAGAGACCCAGTACTTC.

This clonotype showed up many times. The CDR3 here is CASSFGGKSYNEQFF. CDR3 nucleotides: TGTGCCAGCAGTTTTGGTGGGAAGTCCTACAATGAGCAGTTCTTC. J is TRBJ2-1 and V is TRBV28; unclear D gene. With 3 bases removed from V and 1 base from J, the gap between germline ends came to 10 bases. The CDR3 consists of 15 residues. Per germline, CDR1 MDHEN and CDR2 SYDVKM.

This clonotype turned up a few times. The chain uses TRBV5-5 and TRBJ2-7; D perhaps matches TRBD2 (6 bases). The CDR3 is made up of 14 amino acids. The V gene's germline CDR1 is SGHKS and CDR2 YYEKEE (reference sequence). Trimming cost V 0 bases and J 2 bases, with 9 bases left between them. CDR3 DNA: TGTGCCAGCAGCTTGGGCGGGAACCCCTACGAGCAGTACTTC. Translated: CASSLGGNPYEQYF.

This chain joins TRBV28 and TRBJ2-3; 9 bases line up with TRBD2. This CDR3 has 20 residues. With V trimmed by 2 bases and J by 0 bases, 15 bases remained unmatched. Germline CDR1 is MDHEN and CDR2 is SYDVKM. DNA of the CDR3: TGTGCCAGCAGTTTAGGCCCTTCGGTAGGACTAGCGTACAGCACAGATACGCAGTATTTT. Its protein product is CASSLGPSVGLAYSTDTQYF.

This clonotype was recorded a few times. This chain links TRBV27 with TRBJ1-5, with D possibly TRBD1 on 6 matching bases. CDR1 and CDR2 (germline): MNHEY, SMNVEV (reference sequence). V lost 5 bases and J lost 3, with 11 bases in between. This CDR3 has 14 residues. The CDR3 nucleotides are TGTGCCAGCAGTCATAGGGGGACCAATCAGCCCCAGCATTTT. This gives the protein CASSHRGTNQPQHF.

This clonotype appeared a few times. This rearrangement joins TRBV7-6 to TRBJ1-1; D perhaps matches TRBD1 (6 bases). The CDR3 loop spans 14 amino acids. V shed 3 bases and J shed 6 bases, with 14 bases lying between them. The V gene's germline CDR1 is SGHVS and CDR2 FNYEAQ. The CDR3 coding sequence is TGTGCCAGCAGCTTGACAGGAGGTGCCGCTGAAGCTTTCTTT. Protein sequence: CASSLTGGAAEAFF.

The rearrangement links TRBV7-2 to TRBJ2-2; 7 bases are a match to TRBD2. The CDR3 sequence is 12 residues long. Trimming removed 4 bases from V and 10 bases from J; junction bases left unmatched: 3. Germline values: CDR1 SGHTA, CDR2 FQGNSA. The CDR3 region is CASSSGLLELFF. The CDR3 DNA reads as TGTGCCAGCAGCTCGGGACTATTGGAGCTGTTTTTT.

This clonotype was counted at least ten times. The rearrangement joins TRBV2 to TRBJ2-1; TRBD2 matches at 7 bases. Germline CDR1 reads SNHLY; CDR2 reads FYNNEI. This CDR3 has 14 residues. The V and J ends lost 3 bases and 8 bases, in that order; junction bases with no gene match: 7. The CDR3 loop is CASSEERGTHEQFF. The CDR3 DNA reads TGTGCCAGCAGTGAGGAGCGGGGTACCCATGAGCAGTTCTTC.

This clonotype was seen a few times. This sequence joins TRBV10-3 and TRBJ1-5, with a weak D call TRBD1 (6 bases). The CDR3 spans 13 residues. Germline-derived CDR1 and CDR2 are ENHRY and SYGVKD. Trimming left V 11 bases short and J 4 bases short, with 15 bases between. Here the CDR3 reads CASTRDINQPQHF. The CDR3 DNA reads TGTGCCTCCACCCGGGACATTAATCAGCCCCAGCATTTT.

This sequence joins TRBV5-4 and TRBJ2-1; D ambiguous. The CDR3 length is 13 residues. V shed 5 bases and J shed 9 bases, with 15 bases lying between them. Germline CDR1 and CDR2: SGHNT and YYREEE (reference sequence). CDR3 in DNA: TGTGCCAGCAGACCCTACGACCGTGGTGAGCAGTTCTTC. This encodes CASRPYDRGEQFF. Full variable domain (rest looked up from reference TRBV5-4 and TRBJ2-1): ETGVTQSPTHLIKTRGQQVTLRCSSQSGHNTVSWYQQALGQGPQFIFQYYREEENGRGNFPPRFSGLQFPNYSSELNVNALELDDSALYLCASRPYDRGEQFFGPGTRLTVL.